This TCR beta chain was found in a study of cytotoxic CD8 clonotypes in ibrutinib-treated CLL. About this clone: Its antigen is unidentified.

The method was immunoSEQ multiplex PCR; TCRdb's version includes in-frame clones alone and lacks a portion of them. The sample carries some 170,000 clones, roughly 88% recorded once. The CDR3 contains 15 residues. V lost 2 bases and J 7 bases, leaving 15 bases between the germline ends. Germline CDR1 and CDR2: SGHDT and YYEEEE. Study results and caveats: Higher clonality was seen at ibrutinib response and a return toward baseline at progression.

The sequenced sample was PBMCs, obtained at disease progression, from a patient treated with ibrutinib. The source is a human donor with chronic lymphocytic leukemia. The chain carries TRBV5-6 and TRBJ2-2; a weak D match, TRBD1 (6 bases). The CDR3 is CASSLGRGVNGELFF. As DNA, the CDR3 is TGTGCCAGCAGCTTAGGCAGGGGCGTTAACGGGGAGCTGTTTTTT.